Listed here are 29 T cell receptor beta chains from one sample, sequenced in a study of shared clonotypes between healthy human individuals (dated by TCRdb to the early 2020s). CD8 naive samples were CD45RO-negative cells positively selected for CCR7, giving a CD45RA+CCR7+ population that excluded TemRA cells. The library was produced with the immunoSEQ multiplex PCR assay. The clones in this table, taken by TCRdb from immuneACCESS, are in-frame only. Not every clone is retained; where verified, under half of the shortfall comes from an unresolved V gene, and the cause of the rest is unknown. For this sample the table gives roughly 590,000 clones, of which nearly 97% were detected only once. The biggest ten clones account for about 0.11% of the sample. The sequencing input was naive CD8+ T cells sorted from blood. The label giving this sample's cell subset or site can be read as: CD45RA+CCR7+. All receptors come from a woman in her twenties or thirties in good health.

This chain uses TRBV4-1 with TRBJ2-1; TRBD2 aligns across 9 bases. There are 20 residues in the CDR3. Germline CDR1 is MGHRA and CDR2 is YSYEKL. Losses at the gene ends were 0 bases for V and 0 bases for J; bases not matched to a gene: 12. In nucleotides, the CDR3 is TGCGCCAGCAGCCAAGATCTGAGACTAGCGGCTCTGAGCTCCTACAATGAGCAGTTCTTC. Its protein product is CASSQDLRLAALSSYNEQFF.

This chain uses TRBV30 with TRBJ2-1, with TRBD2 identical over 14 bases. The germline V gene encodes CDR1 GTSNPN and CDR2 SVGIG (reference sequence). The CDR3 length is 15 residues. The trim removed 1 base at V and 8 bases at J, leaving 4 bases unmatched. CDR3 sequence (DNA): TGTGCCTGGAGTGGACTAGCGGGAGGGCCCCATGAGCAGTTCTTC. Encoded protein: CAWSGLAGGPHEQFF.

J is TRBJ1-5 and V is TRBV5-6; weak D call: TRBD1 (6 bases). Germline V gives CDR1 SGHDT, CDR2 YYEEEE. The V and J ends lost 3 bases and 10 bases respectively, with 20 bases between them. The CDR3 has 15 residues. The CDR3 reads CASSSSPRQAGPQHF. CDR3 coding DNA: TGTGCCAGCAGCTCCTCCCCCCGACAGGCCGGACCCCAGCATTTT. Based on the CDR3 plus reference TRBV5-6 and TRBJ1-5, the full variable domain is DAGVTQSPTHLIKTRGQQVTLRCSPKSGHDTVSWYQQALGQGPQFIFQYYEEEERQRGNFPDRFSGHQFPNYSSELNVNALLLGDSALYLCASSSSPRQAGPQHFGDGTRLSIL.

The rearrangement joins TRBV4-1 to TRBJ2-3; D might be TRBD2 (6 bases). Germline V gene lookup returns CDR1 MGHRA and CDR2 YSYEKL. The CDR3 is 14 residues long. V shed 6 bases and J shed 1 base, with 11 bases lying between them. The CDR3 here is CASSLTRGTDTQYF. CDR3 sequence (DNA): TGCGCCAGCAGTCTGACTAGAGGCACAGATACGCAGTATTTT.

The chain combines TRBV6-5 with TRBJ2-7, with 11 bases fitting TRBD2. Trimming removed 2 bases from V and 5 bases from J; junction bases left unmatched: 2. The CDR3 loop spans 14 amino acids. Per the germline V gene, CDR1 is MNHEY and CDR2 is SVGAGI. Here the CDR3 reads CASSYTSGRHEQYF. CDR3 bases: TGTGCCAGCAGTTACACTAGCGGGAGACACGAGCAGTACTTC.

The chain combines TRBV28 with TRBJ2-2; a possible D gene is TRBD1 (6 bases). The germline V gene has CDR1 MDHEN and CDR2 SYDVKM. This CDR3 comprises 16 residues. Trimming removed 2 bases from V and 0 bases from J, with 10 bases in between. CDR3 sequence reads: CASSLGPGANTGELFF. In nucleotides, the CDR3 is TGTGCCAGCAGTTTAGGTCCAGGGGCGAACACCGGGGAGCTGTTTTTT.

The V and J genes are TRBV19 and TRBJ1-1; D remains ambiguous. This CDR3 comprises 14 residues. CDR1 and CDR2 (germline): LNHDA, SQIVND (reference sequence). V was shortened by 4 bases and J by 0 bases, with 9 bases between the two germline ends. The CDR3 loop reads CASSTDTLNTEAFF. As DNA, the CDR3 is TGTGCCAGTAGTACCGACACCTTGAACACTGAAGCTTTCTTT.

V is TRBV5-8 and J is TRBJ2-2; 7 bases align to TRBD1. Losses at the gene ends were 3 bases for V and 3 bases for J; bases not matched to a gene: 2. Germline V gene sequence: CDR1 SGHTS, CDR2 YDEGEE. CDR3 length: 14 residues. As DNA, the CDR3 is TGTGCCAGCAGCTCGACAGGGTACACCGGGGAGCTGTTTTTT. Translated: CASSSTGYTGELFF.

The V and J genes are TRBV11-2 and TRBJ2-2, with TRBD2 as a possible D gene (6 bases). V lost 4 bases to trimming and J lost 3 bases, with 24 bases between them. Germline CDR1 is SGHAT and CDR2 is FQNNGV. The CDR3 length is 19 residues. The CDR3 region is CASSSRDHNLGGDTGELFF. In DNA form, the CDR3 reads TGTGCCAGCAGCTCCCGGGACCACAACCTGGGCGGGGACACCGGGGAGCTGTTTTTT. The variable domain in full, with the rest retrieved from reference TRBV11-2 and TRBJ2-2, is EAGVAQSPRYKIIEKRQSVAFWCNPISGHATLYWYQQILGQGPKLLIQFQNNGVVDDSQLPKDRFSAERLKGVDSTLKIQPAKLEDSAVYLCASSSRDHNLGGDTGELFFGEGSRLTVL.

V usage is TRBV7-9 and J usage is TRBJ2-3, with 10 bases that match TRBD2. The germline CDR1 and CDR2 sequences are SEHNR and FQNEAQ (reference sequence). The CDR3 has 15 amino acids. The J segment lost 6 bases and the V segment lost 1 base, leaving 4 bases of the junction unmatched. The CDR3 DNA reads as TGTGCCAGCAGCTTAGTAGCGGGAGGACCGGATACGCAGTATTTT. Translating it yields CASSLVAGGPDTQYF.

The chain links TRBV30 to TRBJ2-7; unclear D gene. CDR3 size: 10 residues. From germline, CDR1 is GTSNPN and CDR2 SVGIG (reference sequence). V was cut by 5 bases and J by 4 bases, with 6 bases left in between. The CDR3 is CAWGHYEQYF. DNA for the CDR3: TGTGCCTGGGGGCATTACGAGCAGTACTTC.

V is TRBV10-2 and J is TRBJ2-1; possibly TRBD2 for D (5 bases). Between the trimmed V and J ends, which lost 0 bases and 8 bases, there was a span of 11 bases. From germline, CDR1 is WSHSY and CDR2 SAAADI. The CDR3 length is 14 residues. DNA of the CDR3: TGCGCCAGCAGTGAGTCGTCTAGCTGGTATGAGCAGTTCTTC. Amino acids: CASSESSSWYEQFF.

This clone was counted once. The chain is built from TRBV13 and TRBJ1-1; D is unresolved. CDR1 is PRHDT, CDR2 FYEKMQ, per germline (reference sequence). This CDR3 region has 15 residues. Trimming shortened V by 3 bases and J by 0 bases, and 11 bases separated the two germline ends. CDR3 region: CASSFGRMMNTEAFF. CDR3 DNA: TGTGCCAGCAGCTTCGGACGGATGATGAACACTGAAGCTTTCTTT.

The rearrangement joins TRBV19 to TRBJ2-3, with a weak D call TRBD1 (5 bases). The ends were cut back, 7 bases at V and 2 bases at J, with 19 bases in the middle. The CDR3 is 16 residues long. CDR1 LNHDA and CDR2 SQIVND come from the germline V gene (reference sequence). The CDR3, as DNA: TGTGCCAGTAATGACAGATTATCAGAGTACACAGATACGCAGTATTTT. Protein: CASNDRLSEYTDTQYF.

This sequence joins TRBV7-9 and TRBJ1-2; D unresolved. The CDR3 has 16 residues. V dropped 1 base and J dropped 8 bases, with 20 bases sitting between them. Germline V gene data show CDR1 as SEHNR and CDR2 as FQNEAQ (reference sequence). The CDR3 nucleotides are TGTGCCAGCAGCTTAGGGGCTATGGTTTTTGTGGAGGGCTACACCTTC. It yields the protein CASSLGAMVFVEGYTF.

This clone is a singleton in its sample. The chain is built from TRBV5-6 and TRBJ2-7, with 12 positions matching TRBD1. The germline V gene encodes CDR1 SGHDT and CDR2 YYEEEE. Trimming removed 4 bases from V and 4 bases from J; junction bases left unmatched: 6. The CDR3 runs to 15 residues. The CDR3, as DNA: TGTGCCAGCAGCCTCGGGACAGGGGGCTGGTACGAGCAGTACTTC. Its translation is CASSLGTGGWYEQYF.

Points on this clone: Other DNA sequences in the sample encode the same CDR3. The chain links TRBV7-9 to TRBJ2-7; D gene uncertain. Germline CDR1 reads SEHNR; CDR2 reads FQNEAQ (reference sequence). The CDR3 runs to 11 residues. V gave up 6 bases and J gave up 3 bases, with 6 bases separating them. CDR3 bases: TGTGCCAGCAGTTCCAACTACGAGCAGTACTTC. Amino acid sequence: CASSSNYEQYF.

This chain joins TRBV7-8 and TRBJ2-7; 7 positions match TRBD1. This CDR3 is built from 14 residues. V gave up 4 bases and J gave up 1 base; unmatched junction bases: 4. Per the germline V gene, CDR1 is SGHVS and CDR2 is FQNEAQ. The CDR3 nucleotides read TGTGCCAGCAGCTCCGGGACAGTATCCTACGAGCAGTACTTC. Residues: CASSSGTVSYEQYF.

The rearrangement joins TRBV6-6 to TRBJ2-7; D may be TRBD1 (5 bases). Germline values: CDR1 MNHNY, CDR2 SVGAGI (reference sequence). V lost 0 bases to trimming and J lost 4 bases, with 10 bases between them. The CDR3 has 14 amino acids. This CDR3 is CASSYSDSHYEQYF. In nucleotides, the CDR3 is TGTGCCAGCAGTTACTCCGACAGCCATTACGAGCAGTACTTC.

The V call is TRBV28, the J call TRBJ2-1, with 9 nucleotides matching TRBD2. V shed 5 bases and J 2 bases; nucleotides not matched to a gene: 4. This CDR3 region has 15 residues. Per germline, CDR1 MDHEN and CDR2 SYDVKM. CDR3 sequence (DNA): TGTGCCAGCAGTGGCCTAGCGGGACCCTACAATGAGCAGTTCTTC. It yields the protein CASSGLAGPYNEQFF. Looking up the rest from reference TRBV28 and TRBJ2-1 gives the full variable domain: DVKVTQSSRYLVKRTGEKVFLECVQDMDHENMFWYRQDPGLGLRLIYFSYDVKMKEKGDIPEGYSVSREKKERFSLILESASTNQTSMYLCASSGLAGPYNEQFFGPGTRLTVL.

This chain connects TRBV5-6 to TRBJ1-1; 7 bases are a match to TRBD1. Losses at the gene ends were 5 bases for V and 4 bases for J; bases not matched to a gene: 11. The CDR3 spans 15 residues. The germline V gene has CDR1 SGHDT and CDR2 YYEEEE. CDR3 DNA sequence: TGTGCCAGCAGTCAAAACCAGGGGGAGAGCACTGAAGCTTTCTTT. This codes for CASSQNQGESTEAFF.

Here the CDR3 reads CASSLGPQYQETQYF. In DNA form, the CDR3 reads TGTGCCAGCAGCTTGGGACCGCAGTACCAAGAGACCCAGTACTTC. V and J are TRBV11-2 and TRBJ2-5; D may be TRBD1 or TRBD2 (5 bases each). The ends were cut back, 3 bases at V and 0 bases at J, with 11 bases in the middle. This CDR3 is 15 amino acids long. Germline V CDR1 and CDR2: SGHAT, FQNNGV.

The chain couples TRBV19 to TRBJ2-1, with D possibly TRBD1 on 5 matching bases. Germline V gives CDR1 LNHDA, CDR2 SQIVND (reference sequence). There are 16 residues in the CDR3. Trimming left V 3 bases short and J 0 bases short, with 12 bases between. The CDR3 spells CASSIQGRSSYNEQFF. As DNA, the CDR3 is TGTGCCAGTAGTATTCAGGGTCGCAGCTCCTACAATGAGCAGTTCTTC.

With regard to this clone: Germline and junction disagree at one end, which may indicate a read error. The J gene is TRBJ2-5, the V gene TRBV6-1, with TRBD2 identical over 8 bases. CDR3 size: 17 residues. Germline CDR1 reads MNHNS; CDR2 reads SASEGT. The CDR3 reads CASSDRASGPSQGTQYF. CDR3 bases: TGTGCCAGCAGTGACCGGGCTAGCGGGCCAAGCCAAGGGACCCAGTACTTC.

The chain recombines TRBV29-1 with TRBJ2-3, with 7 bases lining up with TRBD2. The CDR3 contains 16 residues. The junction had 8 bases not matched to a gene; V was cut back by 2 bases and J by 0 bases. In germline, CDR1 is SQVTM, CDR2 ANQGSEA. CDR3 protein: CSVELAEPRSTDTQYF. The CDR3 bases are TGCAGCGTTGAACTAGCGGAGCCCAGGAGCACAGATACGCAGTATTTT.

The rearrangement links TRBV4-1 to TRBJ1-3; D gene ambiguous. Between the trimmed V and J ends, which lost 0 bases and 3 bases, there was a span of 9 bases. Germline assignment: CDR1 MGHRA and CDR2 YSYEKL. The CDR3 is 15 residues long. Here the CDR3 DNA reads TGCGCCAGCAGCCAAGATAGAGGGTTTGGAAACACCATATATTTT. This codes for CASSQDRGFGNTIYF.

This clone came up once. In DNA, the CDR3 is TGTGCCACCAGCACGGGACAGGACTACACTGAAGCTTTCTTT. Its protein is CATSTGQDYTEAFF. V and J are TRBV15 and TRBJ1-1; 8 nucleotides agree with TRBD1. V was pared by 4 bases and J by 3 bases, with 4 bases of the junction left unmatched. CDR1 is LNHNV and CDR2 is YYDKDF in the germline V gene (reference sequence). This CDR3 has 14 amino acids.

The chain combines TRBV23-1 with TRBJ2-5, with a possible D match to TRBD1 (5 bases). The tail of the sequence fits TRBJ2-7 better, so the J call may be wrong. TRBV23-1 is reported as an ORF; its role is uncertain. The length of the CDR3 is 15 residues. CDR3 amino acids: CASSQSYQGIYEQYF. The CDR3, as DNA: TGCGCCAGCAGTCAATCGTACCAGGGAATCTACGAGCAGTACTTC.

This chain links TRBV7-8 with TRBJ2-3, with D tentatively TRBD2 (6 bases). Between the trimmed V and J ends, which lost 5 bases and 10 bases, there was a span of 22 bases. The CDR3 has 15 amino acids. Germline V gives CDR1 SGHVS, CDR2 FQNEAQ. CDR3 coding DNA: TGTGCCAGCAGCCCCCCCTCGGTTGGAGGGAACGCGCAGTATTTT. Amino acid sequence: CASSPPSVGGNAQYF.